Presented here are 12 T cell receptor beta chains from one specimen sequenced in a study of spatial heterogeneity in lung cancer. Findings and caveats of the study: The number of expanded tumor alpha and beta chains correlated with mutation number.

Antigens for these TCRs are unknown. Noted time point: sample taken at primary tumor resection. TCRdb re-called the 5' RACE reads through MiXCR, storing one row per CDR3 protein. The data show 15,000 or so distinct CDR3 sequences, approximately 5% seen once. The sample in question was lung tumor tissue, obtained at surgery. The receptors were sampled from a male donor with early-stage non-small cell lung cancer.

This clonotype was counted ten times or more. The genes are TRBV9 and TRBJ1-1, with D perhaps matching TRBD1 (6 bases). V lost 0 bases to trimming and J lost 4 bases, with 10 bases between them. CDR3 length equals 14 residues. The germline CDR1 and CDR2 sequences are SGDLS and YYNGEE. The CDR3 nucleotides read TGTGCCAGCAGCGTAGCAGGGGCAGGCACTGAAGCTTTCTTT. This sequence encodes CASSVAGAGTEAFF.

This clonotype was recorded many times. The V gene is TRBV7-2, the J gene TRBJ1-5; D is ambiguous. Germline V CDR1 and CDR2: SGHTA, FQGNSA. The CDR3 runs 15 residues. V was shortened by 0 bases and J by 4 bases, with 10 bases between the two germline ends. CDR3 loop: CASSLAQFGNQPQHF. CDR3 DNA: TGTGCCAGCAGCTTAGCGCAATTCGGAAATCAGCCCCAGCATTTT. Full variable domain (missing parts from reference TRBV7-2 and TRBJ1-5): GAGVSQSPSNKVTEKGKDVELRCDPISGHTALYWYRQSLGQGLEFLIYFQGNSAPDKSGLPSDRFSAERTGGSVSTLTIQRTQQEDSAVYLCASSLAQFGNQPQHFGDGTRLSIL.

This clonotype was seen at least ten times. The V and J genes are TRBV24-1 and TRBJ2-5; TRBD2 matches 7 bases. After removal of 5 bases from V and 2 bases from J, the junction contained 4 bases not matched to a gene. Germline CDR1 KGHDR, CDR2 SFDVKD. The CDR3 consists of 14 residues. CDR3 sequence (DNA): TGTGCCACCAGTGGTAGCGGGCCGCAAGAGACCCAGTACTTC. Its translation: CATSGSGPQETQYF.

This clonotype was recorded at least ten times. The rearrangement links TRBV7-3 to TRBJ2-2; 7 bases are a match to TRBD1. J was trimmed by 5 bases and V by 5 bases; bases with no gene match: 5. Per the germline V gene, CDR1 is SGHTA and CDR2 is FQGTGA. The length of the CDR3 is 14 residues. Here the CDR3 reads CASSRQGITGELFF. The DNA of the CDR3 is TGTGCCAGCAGCCGACAGGGTATAACCGGGGAGCTGTTTTTT.

This clonotype has at least ten counts. V is TRBV7-9 and J is TRBJ1-1; no clear D. Trimming took 1 base from V and 2 from J, leaving 14 bases between them. CDR1 and CDR2 (germline): SEHNR, FQNEAQ (reference sequence). This CDR3 spans 16 amino acids. CDR3 residues: CASSLGRVGHNTEAFF. Written as DNA, the CDR3 is TGTGCCAGCAGCTTAGGCCGGGTTGGGCACAACACTGAAGCTTTCTTT.

This clonotype was recorded many times. V usage is TRBV24-1 and J usage is TRBJ2-2; tentative D call: TRBD1 (5 bases). This CDR3 comprises 16 residues. Germline V CDR1 and CDR2: KGHDR, SFDVKD. V was cut by 4 bases and J by 9 bases, with 20 bases left in between. CDR3 loop: CATSESLQGSVRELFF. The DNA of the CDR3 is TGTGCCACCAGTGAATCGTTGCAGGGATCAGTGCGGGAGCTGTTTTTT.

The table lists this clonotype with many counts. The CDR3 sequence: CSARGGAAGNEKLFF. The CDR3 DNA reads TGCAGTGCTAGAGGCGGGGCTGCCGGTAATGAAAAACTGTTTTTT. The V call is TRBV20-1, the J call TRBJ1-4; maybe TRBD1 (5 bases). The V end was cut by 1 base, the J end by 4 bases, with 13 bases between. CDR1 DFQATT and CDR2 SNEGSKA come from the germline V gene (reference sequence). CDR3 size: 15 residues.

The chain uses TRBV6-1 and TRBJ2-7; D is tentatively TRBD1 or TRBD2 (5 bases each). The CDR3 length is 13 residues. Germline V gives CDR1 MNHNS, CDR2 SASEGT. The ends were cut back, 8 bases at V and 1 base at J, with 12 bases in the middle. As DNA, the CDR3 is TGTGCCAGCGGGGGAGTGTCGTCCTACGAGCAGTACGTC. Encoded protein: CASGGVSSYEQYV.

This clonotype was seen many times. V usage is TRBV29-1 and J usage is TRBJ2-1; TRBD1 aligns across 11 bases. CDR3 length equals 13 residues. V shed 7 bases, J shed 5 bases, and the junction held 4 bases outside the gene matches. Germline assignment: CDR1 SQVTM and CDR2 ANQGSEA. The CDR3 region has the DNA TGCAGCGGGGGACAGGGGGTAAACAATGAGCAGTTCTTC. Protein sequence: CSGGQGVNNEQFF.

This clonotype has a count of ten or more. The CDR3 sequence is CASSQVVARTGGYEQYF. DNA of the CDR3: TGCGCCAGCAGCCAAGTCGTAGCCCGGACAGGGGGATATGAGCAGTACTTC. V usage is TRBV4-1 and J usage is TRBJ2-7; TRBD1 aligns across 10 bases. Germline CDR1 reads MGHRA; CDR2 reads YSYEKL. The length of the CDR3 is 17 residues. Trimming took 1 base from V and 7 from J; bases not matched to a gene: 13.

The table lists this clonotype with many counts. The genes are TRBV5-1 and TRBJ1-2; D is unclear. The CDR3 runs to 13 residues. V was pared by 0 bases and J by 1 base, with 4 bases between. CDR1 is SGHRS, CDR2 YFSETQ, per germline. CDR3 region: CASSLDSNYGYTF. The CDR3 DNA follows: TGCGCCAGCAGCTTGGACAGTAACTATGGCTACACCTTC.

This clonotype was counted ten times or more. The chain has TRBV7-8 and TRBJ2-3; the match to TRBD1 covers 8 bases. Germline trimming cut 4 bases from V and 3 bases from J; bases unmatched to any gene: 3. The CDR3 consists of 14 residues. Germline assignment: CDR1 SGHVS and CDR2 FQNEAQ. This chain's CDR3 is CASSSRQGTDTQYF. CDR3 DNA: TGTGCCAGCAGCTCAAGACAGGGGACAGATACGCAGTATTTT.